This T cell receptor beta chain stems from a study of beta chain features in type 1 diabetes. Study outcomes and limitations: Across patients, naive, central memory and Treg TCRB repertoires exhibited apparently greater similarity than was observed across healthy donors.

The ends were cut back, 0 bases at V and 6 bases at J, with 15 bases in the middle. The CDR3 runs to 15 residues. Germline V gene lookup returns CDR1 LGHNT and CDR2 FRNRAP. Reverse transcription of all isolated RNA meant that expressed TCRB transcripts were sequenced. Repertoires were generated with immunoSEQ multiplex PCR, while TCRdb's copy carries only in-frame clones and drops some. The data contain about 16,000 clones, 55% of them singletons. With respect to this clone: As yet, its antigen is unknown.

V usage is TRBV12-5 and J usage is TRBJ2-7; tentatively, D is TRBD2 (5 bases). The material sequenced was stem cell memory CD4+ T cells from blood. The clonotype was recovered from a woman younger than 35 in good health. CDR3 sequence: CASGLVTHHAGEQYF. In nucleotides, the CDR3 is TGTGCTAGTGGTTTGGTTACCCACCACGCGGGCGAGCAGTACTTC.